The clone carrying this T cell receptor beta chain has more than one count but fewer than ten. Its antigen is as yet unknown. Any gene name here is a mouse gene name. The CDR3 end falls 1 residue outside the read, so it is completed with the germline J gene. The data were obtained in a study of tissue T cells after allogeneic stem cell transplantation. Study-level findings and limits: The study did not identify alloreactive or antigen-specific tissue TCRs, and some clones might be persisting host cells. Anatomically similar tissues had similar TCR repertoires within each patient.

CDR3 sequences, V/J genes, frequencies and template counts came from survey-depth TCRbeta sequencing. Data came from immunoSEQ multiplex PCR; TCRdb stores just in-frame clones and leaves some out. The table includes over 40,000 clones, approximately 70% detected once. This CDR3 comprises 14 residues. The V segment lost 3 bases and the J segment 6 bases; nucleotides outside the gene matches: 3. Germline CDR1 NSQYPW, CDR2 LRSPGD (reference sequence). V usage is TRBV1 and J usage is TRBJ1-3; the match to TRBD1 covers 9 bases. What was sequenced was sorted cells pooled from one or two spleens. This TCR derives from a pool of C57BL/6 mice in good health. The covered CDR3 bases are TGCACCTGCAGTGCCCGGGACAGGGAAAATACGCTCTAT. Amino acid sequence: CTCSARDRENTLY. The whole CDR3 region reads CTCSARDRENTLYF.